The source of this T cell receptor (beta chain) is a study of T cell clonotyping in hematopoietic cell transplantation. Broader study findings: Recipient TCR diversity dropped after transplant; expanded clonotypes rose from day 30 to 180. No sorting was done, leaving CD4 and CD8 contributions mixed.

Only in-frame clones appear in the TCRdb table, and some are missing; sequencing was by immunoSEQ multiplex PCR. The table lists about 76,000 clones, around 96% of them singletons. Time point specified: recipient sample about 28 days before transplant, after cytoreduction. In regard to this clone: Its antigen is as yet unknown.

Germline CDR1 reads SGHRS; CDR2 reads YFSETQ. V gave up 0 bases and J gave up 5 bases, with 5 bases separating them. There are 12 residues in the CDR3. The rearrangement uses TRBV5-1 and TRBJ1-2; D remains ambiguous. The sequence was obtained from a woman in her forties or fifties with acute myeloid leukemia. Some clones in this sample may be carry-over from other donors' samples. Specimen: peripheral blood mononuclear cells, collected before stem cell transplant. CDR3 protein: CASSLDQYGYTF. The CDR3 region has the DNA TGCGCCAGCAGCTTGGATCAGTATGGCTACACCTTC.